Each of the 30 T cell receptor beta chains below was sequenced from the same sample in a study of radiation and T cells in renal cell carcinoma. Sequencing was performed with immunoSEQ multiplex PCR; in TCRdb, only in-frame clones are kept and a portion is missing. The repertoire includes approximately 10,000 clones, roughly 60% of them detected once, and about 17% sits in the top ten. Treatment of the sample: 15 Gy SBRT to primary tumor, nephrectomy 4 weeks later. The sequencing used tumor tissue, collected from a patient whose treatment included radiotherapy and nephrectomy. The receptors derive from a woman aged 50 to 65 with renal cell carcinoma.

The CDR3: CSGILEGFQETQYF. The DNA of the CDR3 is TGCAGCGGAATTCTAGAGGGCTTCCAAGAGACCCAGTACTTC. V gene TRBV29-1 combines with J gene TRBJ2-5, with TRBD2 as a possible D gene (5 bases). Germline loops: CDR1 SQVTM, CDR2 ANQGSEA. V lost 7 bases to trimming and J lost 1 base, with 16 bases between them. There are 14 residues in the CDR3.

This chain joins TRBV4-3 and TRBJ2-3; TRBD2 might be the D (7 bases). The CDR3 is 15 amino acids. Germline V gene data show CDR1 as LGHNA and CDR2 as YSLEER. The V gene lost 0 bases and the J gene lost 6 bases, with 13 bases spanning the gap. The CDR3 is CASSQDRGAADTQYF. In DNA form, the CDR3 reads TGCGCCAGCAGCCAAGATCGGGGGGCAGCGGATACGCAGTATTTT.

The rearrangement uses TRBV9 and TRBJ1-2; 9 bases map to TRBD1. The CDR3 has 14 amino acids. Unmatched junction bases numbered 4, after V lost 3 bases and J lost 4 bases. CDR1 and CDR2 from the germline V gene are SGDLS and YYNGEE. CDR3 sequence reads: CASSAQGAGYGYTF. CDR3 nucleotides: TGTGCCAGCAGCGCACAGGGGGCCGGCTATGGCTACACCTTC. Together with reference TRBV9 and TRBJ1-2, the CDR3 gives the full variable domain: DSGVTQTPKHLITATGQRVTLRCSPRSGDLSVYWYQQSLDQGLQFLIQYYNGEERAKGNILERFSAQQFPDLHSELNLSSLELGDSALYFCASSAQGAGYGYTFGSGTRLTVV.

This clone was found a few times. V is TRBV6-4 and J is TRBJ2-1; no clear D gene. This CDR3 comprises 13 residues. V shed 3 bases and J shed 4 bases, with 7 bases lying between them. The V gene's germline CDR1 is MRHNA and CDR2 SNTAGT. The CDR3, as DNA: TGTGCCAGCAGTGAAGCAGAATACAATGAGCAGTTCTTC. Its translation is CASSEAEYNEQFF.

The chain combines TRBV5-1 with TRBJ2-1; possible D gene TRBD1, 5 bases. CDR1 and CDR2 from the germline V gene are SGHRS and YFSETQ. This CDR3 has 14 residues. Trimming left V 6 bases short and J 0 bases short, with 10 bases between. CDR3 protein: CASTTDSSYNEQFF. CDR3 DNA: TGCGCCAGCACCACCGACAGCTCCTACAATGAGCAGTTCTTC.

This clone came up a few times. The chain recombines TRBV7-8 with TRBJ2-1; 10 nucleotides line up with TRBD2. V lost 5 bases to trimming and J lost 5 bases; unmatched junction nucleotides: 6. The CDR3 spans 15 residues. Germline V gives CDR1 SGHVS, CDR2 FQNEAQ. The CDR3 sequence: CASSRSGGQNNEQFF. CDR3 DNA: TGTGCCAGCAGCCGTAGCGGGGGGCAAAACAATGAGCAGTTCTTC.

The chain joins TRBV9 to TRBJ1-2, with D maybe TRBD1 (5 bases). The CDR3 totals 13 residues. Between the trimmed V and J ends, which lost 4 bases and 6 bases, there was a span of 13 bases. Germline assignment: CDR1 SGDLS and CDR2 YYNGEE. This chain's CDR3 is CASSSGGRDGYTF. CDR3 bases: TGTGCCAGCAGCTCGGGCGGCAGGGATGGCTACACCTTC.

The chain combines TRBV28 with TRBJ1-1, with 9 bases matching TRBD1. J was trimmed by 4 bases and V by 5 bases; bases with no gene match: 17. The CDR3 extends over 18 amino acids. The germline V gene has CDR1 MDHEN and CDR2 SYDVKM. CDR3 nucleotides: TGTGCCAGCAGTCCATCATCTAAACAGGGGGCATGGGGCACTGAAGCTTTCTTT. It translates to CASSPSSKQGAWGTEAFF.

With respect to this clone: No conserved phenylalanine or tryptophan is present at the end of the CDR3, so a read error is the likely explanation. V usage is TRBV19 and J usage is TRBJ2-7; 9 positions agree with TRBD2. The germline CDR1 and CDR2 sequences are LNHDA and SQIVND (reference sequence). With 1 base clipped from V and 3 bases from J, the junction kept 4 bases outside the gene matches. The length of the CDR3 is 15 residues. CDR3 DNA sequence: TGTGCCAGTAGTATAGGCGGGAGGGGCCTCTACGAGCAGTACCTC. Translating it yields CASSIGGRGLYEQYL.

The chain uses TRBV12-1 and TRBJ1-5. TRBV12-1 is noted as a pseudogene. This CDR3 comprises 14 residues. The CDR3 loop reads CASSFPRGAQPQHF. In DNA form, the CDR3 reads TGTGCCAGCAGCTTCCCCCGGGGGGCTCAGCCCCAGCATTTT.

As concerns this clone: The germline gene is not matched at one end of the junction; a read error may be the cause. The rearrangement links TRBV7-9 to TRBJ1-1, with unresolved D. The CDR3 sequence is 14 residues long. The V gene's germline CDR1 is SEHNR and CDR2 FQNEAQ (reference sequence). CDR3 DNA sequence: TGTGCCAGCAGCGCAATTCAGGAGAACCCTGAAGCTTTCTTT. Its translation is CASSAIQENPEAFF.

V gene TRBV18 combines with J gene TRBJ1-1, with D unclear. Looked up from germline, CDR1 is KGHSH and CDR2 is LQKENI. This CDR3 has 16 amino acids. The V gene lost 2 bases and the J gene lost 3 bases, with 16 bases spanning the gap. CDR3 amino acids: CASSPGLLQLHTEAFF. For the CDR3, the DNA is TGTGCCAGCTCACCAGGGTTACTCCAACTGCACACTGAAGCTTTCTTT.

This clone is labeled as large. The chain combines TRBV28 with TRBJ2-5; 12 nucleotides align to TRBD2. The CDR3 runs to 16 residues. The V gene's germline CDR1 is MDHEN and CDR2 SYDVKM. V lost 2 bases to trimming and J lost 1 base; unmatched junction nucleotides: 2. In DNA form, the CDR3 reads TGTGCCAGCAGTTTAGAACTAGCGGGAGGCCAAGAGACCCAGTACTTC. This gives the protein CASSLELAGGQETQYF. Filled out from reference TRBV28 and TRBJ2-5, the complete variable domain reads DVKVTQSSRYLVKRTGEKVFLECVQDMDHENMFWYRQDPGLGLRLIYFSYDVKMKEKGDIPEGYSVSREKKERFSLILESASTNQTSMYLCASSLELAGGQETQYFGPGTRLLVL.

This clone was counted only a few times. The chain joins TRBV29-1 to TRBJ1-1, with 8 positions matching TRBD1. CDR1 is SQVTM and CDR2 is ANQGSEA in the germline V gene. The CDR3 runs to 12 residues. The trim removed 3 bases at V and 6 bases at J, leaving 3 bases unmatched. The CDR3 DNA is TGCAGCGTTGATGGACAGGGAGCTGAAGCTTTCTTT. This codes for CSVDGQGAEAFF.

V is TRBV5-6 and J is TRBJ2-2, with TRBD1 as a possible D gene (5 bases). Between the trimmed V and J ends, which lost 2 bases and 5 bases, there was a span of 19 bases. Germline V gene sequence: CDR1 SGHDT, CDR2 YYEEEE. The CDR3 covers 17 residues. CDR3 bases: TGTGCCAGCAGCTTAGGGTGGGGCTCGGTATCAACCGGGGAGCTGTTTTTT. Its translation is CASSLGWGSVSTGELFF.

This clone was counted a few times. The CDR3 DNA reads TGTGCCAGTAGTAAATCCGCACTAGCGGGAGGCGGTTACGAGCAGTACTTC. Its translation is CASSKSALAGGGYEQYF. V and J are TRBV19 and TRBJ2-7; the match to TRBD2 covers 12 bases. Trimming removed 4 bases from V and 4 bases from J; junction bases left unmatched: 11. Germline V gives CDR1 LNHDA, CDR2 SQIVND (reference sequence). The CDR3 runs to 17 residues.

A single count supports this clone. The chain carries TRBV7-9 and TRBJ2-7, with no clear D. Looked up from germline, CDR1 is SEHNR and CDR2 is FQNEAQ (reference sequence). The CDR3 length is 12 residues. V was cut by 1 base and J by 6 bases, with 7 bases left in between. The CDR3 DNA reads TGTGCCAGCAGCTTAGATCTCGCCGAGCAGTACTTC. It yields the protein CASSLDLAEQYF. The complete variable domain, with remaining parts taken from reference TRBV7-9 and TRBJ2-7, reads DTGVSQNPRHKITKRGQNVTFRCDPISEHNRLYWYRQTLGQGPEFLTYFQNEAQLEKSRLLSDRFSAERPKGSFSTLEIQRTEQGDSAMYLCASSLDLAEQYFGPGTRLTVT.

The gene calls are TRBV5-1 and TRBJ1-3, with D perhaps matching TRBD1 (6 bases). Trimming stripped 1 base from V and 1 base from J, with 12 bases between. Per the germline V gene, CDR1 is SGHRS and CDR2 is YFSETQ. This CDR3 is 16 amino acids long. The CDR3 spells CASSLSLTGSGNTIYF. The CDR3 bases are TGCGCCAGCAGCTTGTCCCTAACAGGGTCTGGAAACACCATATATTTT.

This sequence joins TRBV28 and TRBJ1-5; tentative D call: TRBD1 (6 bases). Trimming removed 3 bases at V and 7 bases at J, with 16 bases between. The CDR3 length is 15 residues. Germline assignment: CDR1 MDHEN and CDR2 SYDVKM. This chain's CDR3 is CASSLARGGGQPQHF. The CDR3 DNA reads as TGTGCCAGCAGTTTGGCCAGGGGCGGGGGGCAGCCCCAGCATTTT.

The V and J genes are TRBV4-2 and TRBJ2-7; possible D gene TRBD2, 6 bases. The germline V and J ends were trimmed by 0 bases and 2 bases, with 20 bases remaining between them. This CDR3 spans 18 amino acids. Germline CDR1 and CDR2: LGHNA and YNFKEQ. This CDR3 is CASSQELEEGSKTYEQYF. Written as DNA, the CDR3 is TGTGCCAGCAGCCAAGAGTTGGAGGAGGGAAGCAAGACCTACGAGCAGTACTTC.

The chain links TRBV5-1 to TRBJ1-5, with D uncertain. The CDR3 length is 15 residues. Trimming shortened V by 0 bases and J by 3 bases, and 10 bases separated the two germline ends. Looked up from germline, CDR1 is SGHRS and CDR2 is YFSETQ. The CDR3 sequence is CASSLASGNNQPQHF. The CDR3 DNA reads TGCGCCAGCAGCTTGGCCTCCGGAAACAATCAGCCCCAGCATTTT.

This clone was detected a few times. The chain combines TRBV2 with TRBJ1-4, with TRBD1 matching over 7 bases. This CDR3 region has 12 residues. V dropped 4 bases and J dropped 10; count of bases not matched to a gene: 3. Per germline, CDR1 SNHLY and CDR2 FYNNEI. In nucleotides, the CDR3 is TGTGCCAGCAGTGGCGCAGGGGGAAAACTGTTTTTT. Its translation is CASSGAGGKLFF.

The genes are TRBV18 and TRBJ1-3, with D maybe TRBD1 (6 bases). Trimming shortened V by 2 bases and J by 8 bases, and 16 bases separated the two germline ends. Germline V lookup: CDR1 KGHSH, CDR2 LQKENI. The CDR3 is 15 residues long. In DNA form, the CDR3 reads TGTGCCAGCTCACCAACGACAGGCTCTGAGGACACCATATATTTT. Protein: CASSPTTGSEDTIYF.

The chain recombines TRBV6-6 with TRBJ2-7, with D possibly being TRBD2 (6 bases). From germline, CDR1 is MNHNY and CDR2 SVGAGI (reference sequence). The CDR3 extends over 15 amino acids. The V gene lost 5 bases and the J gene lost 3 bases, with 17 bases spanning the gap. As DNA, the CDR3 is TGTGCCAGCAGTGCCTACGGGGGACCGGGCTACGAGCAGTACTTC. This codes for CASSAYGGPGYEQYF.

The CDR3 region has the DNA TGTGCCAGTAGTATGGGGAGAGGCTATGGCTACACCTTC. Amino acid sequence: CASSMGRGYGYTF. The rearrangement uses TRBV19 and TRBJ1-2; D gene uncertain. Trimming took 3 bases from V and 4 from J, leaving 9 bases between them. Germline CDR1 reads LNHDA; CDR2 reads SQIVND (reference sequence). The CDR3 totals 13 residues.

This chain connects TRBV7-7 to TRBJ2-7; the D gene is possibly TRBD1 (6 bases). Germline V gives CDR1 SSHAT, CDR2 FNYEAQ (reference sequence). V lost 5 bases to trimming and J lost 5 bases, with 13 bases between them. The CDR3 sequence is 13 residues long. The CDR3 here is CASSLDRFDEQYF. DNA for the CDR3: TGTGCCAGCAGCCTGGACAGATTTGACGAGCAGTACTTC.

By sample fraction, this clone is medium-sized (0.01 to 0.1%). The chain recombines TRBV11-2 with TRBJ1-2; 7 nucleotides line up with TRBD1. The CDR3 is made up of 14 amino acids. The J segment lost 7 bases and the V segment lost 4 bases, leaving 9 bases of the junction unmatched. The germline V gene has CDR1 SGHAT and CDR2 FQNNGV. CDR3 sequence reads: CASSSGTASSGYTF. In DNA, the CDR3 is TGTGCCAGCAGCTCGGGGACAGCCTCTTCTGGCTACACCTTC. Together with reference TRBV11-2 and TRBJ1-2, the CDR3 gives the full variable domain: EAGVAQSPRYKIIEKRQSVAFWCNPISGHATLYWYQQILGQGPKLLIQFQNNGVVDDSQLPKDRFSAERLKGVDSTLKIQPAKLEDSAVYLCASSSGTASSGYTFGSGTRLTVV.

This clone was seen a few times. V is TRBV19 and J is TRBJ2-5; TRBD1 might be the D (7 bases). CDR1 and CDR2 from the germline V gene are LNHDA and SQIVND (reference sequence). V lost 9 bases to trimming and J lost 2 bases, with 19 bases between them. CDR3 length: 15 amino acids. Here the CDR3 DNA reads TGTGCCAGCCGGCGATGGGCAGGGGGGCAAGAGACCCAGTACTTC. Residues: CASRRWAGGQETQYF.

The chain combines TRBV7-2 with TRBJ2-5, with TRBD1 matching 7 bases. V was pared by 1 base and J by 4 bases, with 3 bases of the junction left unmatched. This CDR3 is 14 amino acids long. Germline CDR1 reads SGHTA; CDR2 reads FQGNSA. The CDR3 is CASSLVPGGETQYF. In DNA form, the CDR3 reads TGTGCCAGCAGCTTAGTGCCAGGGGGAGAGACCCAGTACTTC.

The rearrangement joins TRBV21-1 to TRBJ1-2. TRBV21-1 is shown as a pseudogene. The CDR3 length is 13 residues. CDR3 in DNA: TGTGCCAGCAGCAAAGTAACTAACTATGGCTACACCTTC. Residues: CASSKVTNYGYTF.